The 4 T cell receptor beta chains reported below all come from one sample, sequenced in a study of cytomegalovirus exposure and HLA in healthy donors. PCR primers comprised 60 Vbeta and 13 Jbeta primers. Some clones are missing from TCRdb's copy, which holds only in-frame ones; the method was immunoSEQ multiplex PCR. The sample has some 110,000 clones, 78% seen once. Sequenced sample: PBMCs. The receptors were gathered from a man aged 25-40 years in good health and CMV-seronegative.

V usage is TRBV6-1 and J usage is TRBJ1-2; no clear D. The CDR3 covers 13 residues. The V gene lost 0 bases and the J gene lost 6 bases, with 8 bases spanning the gap. CDR1 MNHNS and CDR2 SASEGT come from the germline V gene. CDR3 amino acids: CASSEASRHGYTF. The CDR3 DNA is TGTGCCAGCAGTGAAGCGTCTAGACATGGCTACACCTTC.

The chain uses TRBV28 and TRBJ2-3; 7 bases map to TRBD1. Trimming removed 6 bases from V and 6 bases from J; junction bases left unmatched: 12. This CDR3 spans 15 amino acids. CDR1 and CDR2 from the germline V gene are MDHEN and SYDVKM. The chain's CDR3 is CASRVTGPRGDTQYF. The CDR3 bases are TGTGCCAGCAGGGTGACAGGGCCGCGAGGGGATACGCAGTATTTT.

This sequence joins TRBV19 and TRBJ1-6; the match to TRBD1 covers 7 bases. Germline loops: CDR1 LNHDA, CDR2 SQIVND (reference sequence). V lost 2 bases and J lost 8; bases outside the gene matches: 9. CDR3 size: 16 residues. The CDR3 coding sequence is TGTGCCAGTAGTATACTCCTTACAGGGGTCGATTCACCCCTCCACTTT. Its protein is CASSILLTGVDSPLHF.

This rearrangement joins TRBV5-1 to TRBJ2-3; D not certain. Trimming shortened V by 0 bases and J by 4 bases, and 15 bases separated the two germline ends. Germline V gives CDR1 SGHRS, CDR2 YFSETQ. The CDR3 is 16 amino acids. The CDR3 region is CASSLVGSHQSDTQYF. Here the CDR3 DNA reads TGCGCCAGCAGCTTGGTGGGTAGCCATCAATCAGATACGCAGTATTTT.